This T cell receptor beta chain was recovered during a study of cytomegalovirus exposure and HLA in healthy donors (dated by TCRdb to about 2017). Background for the entire study: In an earlier analysis of approximately 500 of the donors, 250 to 300 Gb of sequence data and 120 million or so unique TCR beta sequences from roughly 200 million T cells were reported. Along with the approximately 700-subject first cohort, a separate validation cohort of around 110 different subjects was used. Several DR-DQ haplotypes were handled as single units for association and clustering because linkage in the cohort was strong. An earlier analysis of approximately 640 of the donors applied high-throughput TCR beta sequencing to assess whether each TCR beta V gene segment acted as functional or pseudogenic. A later analysis re-analyzed previously published TCR beta repertoires from 500 to 700 donors and added high-resolution HLA genotyping to study TCR occurrence patterns. HLA typing included class I and class II loci at four-digit resolution. Rather than using new phenotypic data, the later analysis identified candidate immune exposures from TCR beta sequences and from how often those sequences occurred across donors. High-throughput TCR immunosequencing, statistical association of individual TCRs with disease status, and machine learning were combined to predict cytomegalovirus infection status. Among the roughly 380 genotyped donors, around 81% belonged to the genetic ancestry cluster associated with self-reported Caucasian donors. The study was designed to test whether signatures of past pathogen exposure could be identified by cataloging public T cell receptors. A later genetic analysis took genome-wide SNP genotypes for about three fifths of the 666 donors and used that subset as a discovery cohort. All discovery cohort repertoires had been generated using a single sequencing platform. Across approximately 420 genotyped donors of the cohort, an average of about 250,000 unique TCR beta nucleotide sequences per donor were sequenced, and 15% to 20% of those sequences were non-productive. Using immunosequencing, the study profiled T cell repertoires from 500 to 800 subjects and related those repertoires to cytomegalovirus serostatus. An early release covering more than 500 HLA-typed donors comprised about 300 gigabases of sequencing data and around 85 million unique TCR sequences. Typing coverage differed by locus: A, B, C, DRB1 and DQB1 were typed in roughly 620-640 donors, DQA1 in 500 to 550, DPA1 in nearly 610, and DPB1 in approximately 450. Donor age, sex, ethnicity and CMV serostatus were compiled alongside the repertoire data. Summary of the overall study and its limitations: A cluster of highly shared sequence variants was judged likely to be a technical artifact of the sequencing pipeline. It was suggested by the authors that the approach could potentially be generalized to other disease states and immunological phenotypes. In a later analysis, TCR association rates were found to vary across HLA loci, with the most associated TCRs seen for DRB1 alleles and the fewest for HLA-C alleles. When HLA alleles, especially DR and DQ, strongly co-occurred, attributing TCR associations to individual alleles was difficult. According to a later genetic analysis, donors in an Asian-associated ancestry cluster had fewer N-insertions in productive TCRs than the roughly 670-donor mean. Correlated functional status among segregating V segments might reflect linkage disequilibrium, but an unknown experimental factor could not be ruled out. A further reported finding was that TCR beta sequences accurately predicted the HLA-A and HLA-B alleles for most subjects in the first cohort. According to a later analysis, parvovirus B19, influenza, CMV and Epstein-Barr virus appeared linked to several top co-occurrence clusters. A few of the identified cytomegalovirus-associated TCR beta chains were confirmed in vitro to be specific for cytomegalovirus antigens. The study gave a list of some 150 TCR beta chains associated with cytomegalovirus. This cohort had only TCR beta chains sequenced, and the lack of alpha or paired-chain data limited which features could be detected. Compared with equally common non-associated chains, HLA-associated TCR beta chains in a later analysis were more clonally expanded and had lower generation probabilities. The only immune exposure information available for the cohort was CMV serostatus. The classifier was reported to diagnose cytomegalovirus status with high specificity and sensitivity in both the original and validation cohorts. A later analysis found that most CMV-associated TCR beta chains appeared HLA-restricted, with HLA associations seemingly driven largely by CMV exposure. In an earlier analysis of about 550 of the donors, most TCR beta V segments were observed in productive rearrangements about 87% or about 30% of the time, broadly matching IMGT annotations. V-gene and J-gene trimming of TCR beta chains was associated with a missense DCLRE1C variant in a later genetic analysis, and the association was replicated in an independent cohort. A later analysis associated 15,000 to 20,000 TCR beta sequences with specific HLA alleles at a false discovery rate of 0.05. The earlier analysis of nearly 600 of the donors excluded some 15 rarely observed V segments, including chromosome 9 orphons, because counts were too low. Roughly uniform sequencing depth across donors was assumed in presence/absence analyses, although this assumption may not hold. Most TCR sequences were seen in very few donors, while some public TCRs were found in many individuals. HLA typing was unavailable for some donors at each locus, so association tests used only the typed subset.

The library was prepared using the immunoSEQ multiplex PCR assay. The multiplex PCR relied on a mix of 60 forward primers for TCR Vbeta segments and 13 reverse primers for TCR Jbeta segments. The CDR3 region of rearranged TCR beta genes was amplified from genomic DNA by a multiplex PCR assay. On the Illumina HiSeq System, the amplified TCR beta libraries were sequenced as 87-base-pair reads. The paper's data handling went like this. A later analysis tallied around 87 million unique TCR beta chains across the 666 repertoires, and about 10 million of those chains were shared by two or more donors. A nearest-neighbor algorithm error-corrected the raw reads and collapsed the reads into unique sequences, merging closely related sequences to remove PCR and sequencing errors. CDR3 sequences were aligned to IMGT reference sequences to assign V, D and J gene segments. For a sequence to be retained, at least a six-nucleotide match to both a V gene segment and a J gene segment was required. A rearrangement counted as productive if the CDR3 had no stop codons and remained in frame with V and J, and every other rearrangement counted as non-productive. Following IMGT convention, CDR3 was defined as the stretch from the second conserved V-encoded cysteine up to the conserved J-encoded phenylalanine. Sequences without an unambiguous match to a single V gene segment were excluded from the earlier analysis of 450 to 750 of the donors. An earlier analysis of roughly 590 of the donors called V segments functional above 56.7% productive rearrangements and segregating when the between-donor standard deviation exceeded 5%. A statistical classification framework was developed to diagnose cytomegalovirus status using the catalog of TCR beta chain sequences. A later analysis assigned V and J genes by comparing TCR nucleotide sequences with IMGT/GENE-DB human TR gene sequences. Using the TCRdist pipeline, a later analysis assigned CDR3 sequences along with most-parsimonious VDJ recombination scenarios. In a later analysis, every TCR beta chain was defined by the combination of its CDR3 amino acid sequence and its V-gene family, and reads without a unique V-gene family were dropped. To address suspected cross-contamination and a sequencing artifact, a later analysis removed roughly 640 highly shared, low-generation-probability nucleotide sequences. In a later analysis, a clonal expansion index for each public chain was calculated from normalized within-repertoire ranks of inferred template counts. A later analysis computed generation probabilities with a VDJ recombination model fitted to out-of-frame rearrangements, and checked the results against IGoR. Hypergeometric tests were used in a later analysis to score TCR-TCR, TCR-HLA and TCR-CMV co-occurrence, with a repertoire-size bias correction applied to the TCR pairs. To estimate false discovery rates, a later analysis permuted the HLA or CMV assignments 20 times. A later analysis grouped co-occurring TCRs with DBSCAN, adding TCRdist sequence similarity when clustering within HLA-allele-positive subsets. Co-occurrence clustering excluded repertoires with fewer than 30,000 or more than 120,000 public chains, plus five with anomalous nucleotide sharing. TCRdb re-hosts the immuneACCESS table, in-frame sequences only. Its copies lack some clones; in the studies checked, an unresolved V gene accounts for under half of them, and the cause for the rest is not known. The D gene and trimming were derived from the DNA, and the V and J assignments and clone size from that table. Present in this sample are about 120,000 clones, about 80% of which were seen just once. 2.5% to 3.5% of the sample belongs to the ten largest clones.

This clone was counted a few times. The specificity of this receptor is unknown. Base qualities are not at hand, and no much larger clone is one base apart. In total, over 600 healthy bone marrow donors made up the cohort. At the time of sampling, all cohort members were nominally healthy, though unrecorded immune exposures were likely present. The donor tested CMV seropositive, placing the donor among the 310 or so seropositive members of the cohort. Every donor gave a peripheral blood sample, and the peripheral blood mononuclear cells from that sample were used for TCR beta sequencing. Genomic DNA extraction from the blood cell samples was performed with the Qiagen DNeasy Blood Extraction Kit. The sequence came from a woman in her thirties or forties in good health and CMV-seropositive. The specimen was PBMCs.

The DNA reads TGTGCCTGGAGTGCAACAGGGGGGGCTTGGGAGACCCAGTACTTC. Translated, this is CAWSATGGAWETQYF. The chain links TRBV30 with TRBJ2-5; a weak D assignment points to TRBD1 (8 bases agree). As encoded in the germline V gene (reference sequence), CDR1 is GTSNPN while CDR2 is SVGIG. The V and J ends are trimmed by 1 base and 5 bases, leaving 17 bases between them. The CDR3 holds 15 amino acids from the cysteine to the phenylalanine. The only DNA kept is the CDR3, 45 bases in frame from the first base.